The 22 T cell receptor beta chains listed next were all sequenced from one sample in a study of blood T cell repertoires in COVID-19. The data were produced by immunoSEQ multiplex PCR, yet TCRdb's version contains in-frame clones alone and is incomplete. The profile covers hundreds of thousands of clones, with 90% to 95% appearing a single time and more than 3% taken by the ten largest. Sequencing used peripheral blood. The source of these receptors is a young woman who had recovered from COVID-19.

V usage is TRBV5-4 and J usage is TRBJ2-1; 10 bases line up with TRBD1. CDR1 is SGHNT, CDR2 YYREEE, per germline (reference sequence). Trimming removed 4 bases from V and 7 bases from J; junction bases left unmatched: 8. The CDR3 contains 15 residues. The CDR3 DNA reads as TGTGCCAGCAGCCAGGGACAGGGGTCTAAGAATGAGCAGTTCTTC. This gives the protein CASSQGQGSKNEQFF.

The chain has TRBV5-1 and TRBJ1-5, with D perhaps matching TRBD1 (6 bases). Between the trimmed V and J ends, which lost 4 bases and 4 bases, there was a span of 9 bases. The CDR3 extends over 13 amino acids. Germline assignment: CDR1 SGHRS and CDR2 YFSETQ. CDR3 sequence reads: CASSPGENQPQHF. Here the CDR3 DNA reads TGCGCCAGCAGCCCAGGGGAGAATCAGCCCCAGCATTTT.

The chain links TRBV11-2 to TRBJ2-3; perhaps TRBD2 as D (5 bases). CDR1 SGHAT and CDR2 FQNNGV come from the germline V gene. This CDR3 region has 14 residues. Trimming cost V 3 bases and J 5 bases, with 12 bases left between them. The CDR3 loop reads CASSLGVPGDTQYF. CDR3 nucleotide sequence: TGTGCCAGCAGCTTGGGAGTTCCGGGAGATACGCAGTATTTT. The full variable domain, with the rest looked up from reference TRBV11-2 and TRBJ2-3, is EAGVAQSPRYKIIEKRQSVAFWCNPISGHATLYWYQQILGQGPKLLIQFQNNGVVDDSQLPKDRFSAERLKGVDSTLKIQPAKLEDSAVYLCASSLGVPGDTQYFGPGTRLTVL.

The gene calls are TRBV6-2 or TRBV6-3 and TRBJ2-5; TRBD1 agrees at 9 bases. Per the germline V gene, CDR1 is MNHEY and CDR2 is SVGEGT. Trimming at V came to 5 bases and at J to 5 bases, leaving 9 bases not matched to a gene. CDR3 length: 15 amino acids. CDR3 amino acids: CASSISTGGGETQYF. The DNA of the CDR3 is TGTGCCAGCAGTATATCGACAGGGGGAGGGGAGACCCAGTACTTC.

V usage is TRBV19 and J usage is TRBJ2-7, with 7 bases aligning to TRBD1. The length of the CDR3 is 14 residues. The germline gives CDR1 LNHDA, CDR2 SQIVND (reference sequence). Losses at the gene ends were 2 bases for V and 3 bases for J; bases not matched to a gene: 4. CDR3 amino acids: CASSIRGQDYEQYV. CDR3 in DNA: TGTGCCAGTAGTATACGTGGACAGGACTACGAGCAGTACGTC.

This clone occurred once. J is TRBJ2-2 and V is TRBV11-2, with D unresolved. Germline-derived CDR1 and CDR2 are SGHAT and FQNNGV. The V end was cut by 4 bases, the J end by 3 bases, with 3 bases between. The CDR3 sequence is 12 residues long. The CDR3 is CASSSDTGELFF. CDR3 nucleotides: TGTGCCAGCAGCTCCGACACCGGGGAGCTGTTTTTT.

This chain links TRBV19 with TRBJ2-7, with D unclear. The CDR3 runs to 13 residues. With 6 bases removed from V and 5 bases from J, the gap between germline ends came to 14 bases. The germline CDR1 and CDR2 sequences are LNHDA and SQIVND (reference sequence). CDR3 sequence (DNA): TGTGCCAGTAGCCCTGGATGGGCCCACGAGCAGTACGTC. Amino acid sequence: CASSPGWAHEQYV.

About this clone: The sample has other DNA sequences that encode this CDR3 too. V and J are TRBV3-1 (or the pseudogene TRBV3-2) and TRBJ2-2; D is perhaps TRBD2 (6 bases). Germline-derived CDR1 and CDR2 are LGHDT and YNNKEL (reference sequence). Deletions cut 1 base from V and 0 bases from J, with 9 bases between. The CDR3 consists of 16 residues. CDR3 residues: CASSQVGGSNTGELFF. The CDR3 coding sequence is TGTGCCAGCAGCCAAGTGGGGGGATCGAACACCGGGGAGCTGTTTTTT.

The chain links TRBV7-2 to TRBJ2-5, with 10 bases lining up with TRBD2. With V trimmed by 3 bases and J by 5 bases, 6 bases remained unmatched. There are 15 residues in the CDR3. Germline V gene sequence: CDR1 SGHTA, CDR2 FQGNSA. CDR3 region: CASSFTSGIGETQYF. For the CDR3, the DNA is TGTGCCAGCAGCTTCACTAGCGGGATCGGGGAGACCCAGTACTTC.

The chain uses TRBV6-6 and TRBJ2-1; TRBD2 matches 9 bases. Germline assignment: CDR1 MNHNY and CDR2 SVGAGI (reference sequence). Trimming at V came to 5 bases and at J to 9 bases, leaving 8 bases not matched to a gene. The CDR3 has 14 residues. As DNA, the CDR3 is TGTGCCAGCAGTCCCTTAGCGGGAGTCGCTGAGCAGTTCTTC. Protein sequence: CASSPLAGVAEQFF.

The J gene is TRBJ2-1, the V gene TRBV9; 12 nucleotides line up with TRBD2. This CDR3 region has 19 residues. The V gene's germline CDR1 is SGDLS and CDR2 YYNGEE. J gave up 0 bases and V 0 bases, and 7 bases lay outside the gene matches. DNA for the CDR3: TGTGCCAGCAGCGTAGCTACTAGCGGGGGGCAACTCTCCTACAATGAGCAGTTCTTC. This sequence encodes CASSVATSGGQLSYNEQFF.

The J gene is TRBJ1-5, the V gene TRBV28, with D tentatively TRBD1 (5 bases). The ends were cut back, 6 bases at V and 6 bases at J, with 9 bases in the middle. Germline CDR1 reads MDHEN; CDR2 reads SYDVKM. CDR3 length equals 12 residues. In nucleotides, the CDR3 is TGTGCCAGCAGCGAACAGGTTCAGCCCCAGCATTTT. Translation: CASSEQVQPQHF.

This clone was found once. The rearrangement joins TRBV9 to TRBJ1-2, with D tentatively TRBD1 (5 bases). The CDR3 loop spans 15 amino acids. The V end was cut by 1 base, the J end by 4 bases, with 14 bases between. Germline V gives CDR1 SGDLS, CDR2 YYNGEE. The CDR3 loop is CASSVSRDSSYGYTF. In DNA form, the CDR3 reads TGTGCCAGCAGCGTAAGTCGGGACTCGAGCTATGGCTACACCTTC.

V and J are TRBV5-4 and TRBJ2-5; possible D gene TRBD1, 5 bases. Germline V gene data show CDR1 as SGHNT and CDR2 as YYREEE (reference sequence). The CDR3 sequence is 13 residues long. V lost 2 bases and J lost 5, with 10 bases in between. The CDR3 nucleotides read TGTGCCAGCAGCTTTCAGGGTTGGGAGACCCAGTACTTC. Translating gives CASSFQGWETQYF.

The V and J genes are TRBV11-2 and TRBJ1-4; maybe TRBD1 (5 bases). Germline V gives CDR1 SGHAT, CDR2 FQNNGV. V lost 3 bases and J 7 bases, leaving 15 bases between the germline ends. CDR3 length: 15 amino acids. The CDR3 loop is CASSLGSSGGEKLFF. The CDR3 DNA follows: TGTGCCAGCAGCTTGGGCAGTTCGGGGGGTGAAAAACTGTTTTTT.

The gene calls are TRBV5-4 and TRBJ1-1; D call uncertain. The CDR3 spans 12 residues. Trimming shortened V by 2 bases and J by 8 bases, and 10 bases separated the two germline ends. Per germline, CDR1 SGHNT and CDR2 YYREEE (reference sequence). The CDR3 DNA reads TGTGCCAGCAGCTTTGGTAGTACCGAAGCTTTCTTT. Translating it yields CASSFGSTEAFF.

V gene TRBV3-1 (or the pseudogene TRBV3-2) combines with J gene TRBJ1-1, with D possibly being TRBD1 (5 bases). Germline CDR1 reads LGHDT; CDR2 reads YNNKEL (reference sequence). This CDR3 is 17 amino acids long. Trimming took 2 bases from V and 0 from J, leaving 16 bases between them. The DNA of the CDR3 is TGTGCCAGCAGCCAAAAAACCCTGGGGCAGTTGAACACTGAAGCTTTCTTT. Amino acid sequence: CASSQKTLGQLNTEAFF.

The chain is built from TRBV5-3 and TRBJ2-1, with 9 bases lining up with TRBD2. TRBV5-3 carries the ORF label, with uncertain function. V dropped 1 base and J dropped 7; count of bases not matched to a gene: 9. This CDR3 is 16 amino acids long. The CDR3 coding sequence is TGTGCCAGAAGCTTGCTGCGGGAGGGCACCTTAAATGAGCAGTTCTTC. Protein product: CARSLLREGTLNEQFF.

This clone is a singleton in its sample. The V and J genes are TRBV23-1 and TRBJ2-7; maybe TRBD1 (5 bases). TRBV23-1 is treated as an ORF (open reading frame) with a function not yet certain. V gave up 2 bases and J gave up 2 bases, with 16 bases separating them. The CDR3 runs to 16 residues. As DNA, the CDR3 is TGCGCCAGCAGTCAACTGAAGGGGCTGGAAACCTACGAGCAGTACGTC. This encodes CASSQLKGLETYEQYV.

This chain joins TRBV10-3 and TRBJ2-3; the match to TRBD2 covers 8 bases. CDR3 length equals 18 residues. V lost 2 bases, J lost 1 base, and 11 bases stayed unmatched. CDR1 is ENHRY, CDR2 SYGVKD, per germline. The CDR3 protein is CAISEEGLGGRGTDTQYF. Written as DNA, the CDR3 is TGTGCCATCAGTGAGGAGGGACTAGGAGGACGAGGCACAGATACGCAGTATTTT.

J is TRBJ2-7 and V is TRBV2; 8 nucleotides align to TRBD1. V trimming: 1 base; J trimming: 9 bases; junction bases outside the gene matches: 5. CDR1 and CDR2 (germline): SNHLY, FYNNEI. CDR3 length: 13 residues. The CDR3 region is CASSEGTGLGQYV. The CDR3 coding sequence is TGTGCCAGCAGTGAAGGGACAGGGTTGGGGCAGTACGTC.

The chain links TRBV6-4 to TRBJ2-1, with 8 nucleotides matching TRBD2. The CDR3 contains 13 residues. V trimming: 1 base; J trimming: 12 bases; junction bases outside the gene matches: 5. Germline V CDR1 and CDR2: MRHNA, SNTAGT. CDR3 sequence (DNA): TGTGCCAGCAGTGACTGGGCGGGAGGCCTGCAGTTCTTC. Amino acids: CASSDWAGGLQFF.